This T cell receptor delta chain was obtained from a study of gamma-delta T cells after stem cell transplantation. This CDR3 contains 16 residues. The V and J ends lost 5 bases and 7 bases respectively, with 29 bases between them. Germline CDR1 and CDR2: TVYSNPD and GDNSRS (reference sequence). This clone is labeled medium-sized (0.01 to 0.1%). TCRdb called clones anew from the RT-PCR reads with CATT. The table lists over 2,500 delta-chain clones, about 1.8% of them singletons. The receptor comes from a human donor. It is not recorded whose cells these are; they may come from a transplant donor. This chain uses TRDV3 with TRDJ1; D might be TRDD2 (9 bases). Sequencing was done on a sample of gamma-delta T cells. CDR3 residues: CARTFLLPWGTSKLIF. The CDR3 nucleotides read TGTGCCCGCACCTTCCTACTCCCCTGGGGGACTTCTAAACTCATCTTT.